This entry lists 14 T cell receptor beta chains sequenced from one sample in a study of blood T cell repertoires in COVID-19. Libraries were prepared by immunoSEQ multiplex PCR; TCRdb keeps only in-frame clonotypes and omits some of them. The sample lists approximately 140,000 clones, about 89% occurring once. Sequencing used peripheral blood. Receptor source: a man at least 80 years old with acute or convalescent COVID-19.

This clone came up a few times. This rearrangement joins TRBV6-2 or TRBV6-3 to TRBJ2-2; 7 positions agree with TRBD2. The CDR3 contains 14 residues. From germline, CDR1 is MNHEY and CDR2 SVGEGT. Germline trimming cut 5 bases from V and 6 bases from J; bases unmatched to any gene: 6. CDR3 sequence reads: CASSRREGAGELFF. The CDR3 DNA sequence: TGTGCCAGCAGTCGCAGGGAGGGCGCCGGGGAGCTGTTTTTT.

The chain carries TRBV6-5 and TRBJ1-6; D perhaps matches TRBD1 (6 bases). The CDR3 sequence is 14 residues long. With 6 bases removed from V and 8 bases from J, the gap between germline ends came to 14 bases. Germline V gene data show CDR1 as MNHEY and CDR2 as SVGAGI. In DNA, the CDR3 is TGTGCCAGCAGACCAGGACAGATTGATTCACCCCTCCACTTT. Amino acid sequence: CASRPGQIDSPLHF.

The J gene is TRBJ2-1, the V gene TRBV9; TRBD1 is a possible D gene (6 bases). The length of the CDR3 is 16 residues. The V gene lost 6 bases and the J gene lost 3 bases, with 19 bases spanning the gap. CDR1 and CDR2 from the germline V gene are SGDLS and YYNGEE. CDR3 loop: CASNSDQGLYYNEQFF. The CDR3 coding sequence is TGTGCCAGCAATTCAGACCAGGGGTTATACTACAATGAGCAGTTCTTC.

The chain employs TRBV13 and TRBJ2-7; 8 bases agree with TRBD1. Looked up from germline, CDR1 is PRHDT and CDR2 is FYEKMQ (reference sequence). Unmatched junction bases numbered 12, after V lost 5 bases and J lost 3 bases. The CDR3 is made up of 16 amino acids. The CDR3 DNA reads as TGTGCCAGCAGCCACATGTCCGAGACAGGGGTCTACGAGCAGTACTTC. Its protein product is CASSHMSETGVYEQYF.

This clone was detected only a few times. The V gene is TRBV10-1, the J gene TRBJ2-7; no clear D gene. V was clipped by 2 bases and J by 4 bases, with 9 bases between them. The CDR3 runs to 13 residues. Germline values: CDR1 WNHNN, CDR2 SYGVQD (reference sequence). In DNA form, the CDR3 reads TGCGCCAGCAGTGAGGCAGGTGCGTACGAGCAGTACTTC. Amino acid sequence: CASSEAGAYEQYF.

The V and J genes are TRBV11-2 and TRBJ2-5; 8 nucleotides align to TRBD2. Trimming took 2 bases from V and 5 from J; bases not matched to a gene: 4. The CDR3 totals 14 residues. The germline gives CDR1 SGHAT, CDR2 FQNNGV. CDR3 sequence: CASSLLGGRETQYF. CDR3 DNA: TGTGCCAGCAGCTTACTCGGCGGGAGGGAGACCCAGTACTTC.

The chain employs TRBV4-1 and TRBJ2-5; 10 positions match TRBD2. There are 16 residues in the CDR3. V shed 4 bases and J 5 bases; nucleotides not matched to a gene: 10. The germline gives CDR1 MGHRA, CDR2 YSYEKL. CDR3 region: CASSPLAGVPQETQYF. CDR3 sequence (DNA): TGCGCCAGCAGCCCCCTAGCGGGGGTGCCTCAGGAGACCCAGTACTTC.

V gene TRBV5-1 combines with J gene TRBJ2-5, with 8 positions matching TRBD2. The germline gives CDR1 SGHRS, CDR2 YFSETQ. Losses at the gene ends were 4 bases for V and 5 bases for J; bases not matched to a gene: 7. The CDR3 length is 14 residues. DNA for the CDR3: TGCGCCAGCAGCCCCGGGGGGGCCTGGGAGACCCAGTACTTC. Its translation is CASSPGGAWETQYF.

The chain's CDR3 is CASSSGKSGFEQFF. CDR3 in DNA: TGTGCCAGCAGCTCGGGGAAATCGGGGTTTGAGCAGTTCTTC. This chain uses TRBV3-1 (or the pseudogene TRBV3-2) with TRBJ2-1, with D maybe TRBD2 (5 bases). The CDR3 contains 14 residues. V gave up 5 bases and J gave up 9 bases, with 17 bases separating them. Germline values: CDR1 LGHDT, CDR2 YNNKEL (reference sequence).

The rearrangement uses TRBV28 and TRBJ1-1; tentative D call: TRBD1 (6 bases). The CDR3 is 12 amino acids. Per germline, CDR1 MDHEN and CDR2 SYDVKM. Trimming took 8 bases from V and 9 from J, leaving 16 bases between them. Here the CDR3 reads CASLGGGRKAFF. The CDR3 nucleotides read TGTGCCAGCTTAGGGGGGGGCCGGAAAGCTTTCTTT.

This chain links TRBV27 with TRBJ1-6, with no clear D. CDR3 length: 13 amino acids. V shed 9 bases and J shed 3 bases, with 9 bases lying between them. Germline CDR1 is MNHEY and CDR2 is SMNVEV (reference sequence). This chain's CDR3 is CASTVDYNSPLHF. As DNA, the CDR3 is TGTGCCAGTACCGTAGACTATAATTCACCCCTCCACTTT.

This chain joins TRBV2 and TRBJ1-2; D call uncertain. The germline V and J ends were trimmed by 0 bases and 0 bases, with 5 bases remaining between them. The CDR3 length is 14 residues. The germline CDR1 and CDR2 sequences are SNHLY and FYNNEI. The CDR3 here is CASSEARANYGYTF. CDR3 DNA sequence: TGTGCCAGCAGTGAAGCGCGGGCTAACTATGGCTACACCTTC.

The rearrangement links TRBV7-2 to TRBJ2-3; TRBD2 is a possible D gene (6 bases). Trimming removed 1 base from V and 1 base from J, with 12 bases in between. The CDR3 spans 16 residues. Per germline, CDR1 SGHTA and CDR2 FQGNSA. The CDR3 nucleotides read TGTGCCAGCAGCTTAGGGTTCGGGGGACGCACAGATACGCAGTATTTT. Protein sequence: CASSLGFGGRTDTQYF.

The chain combines TRBV19 with TRBJ1-1; 8 positions match TRBD1. CDR1 and CDR2 (germline): LNHDA, SQIVND (reference sequence). The ends lost 5 bases at V and 11 bases at J; junction bases unmatched: 10. The CDR3 is 13 amino acids. CDR3 DNA: TGTGCCAGTAGTGACTGGACAGGGACTGGTGCTTTCTTT. Translation: CASSDWTGTGAFF.